This T cell receptor beta chain was identified in a study of tumor-infiltrating lymphocytes in primary liver carcinoma. On this clonotype: A junction boundary mismatches the germline segment, possibly from a read error.

A primer in the constant region served to generate TCR beta cDNA from about 480 ng of total RNA. Sequencing libraries for TCR beta derived from three nested multiplex PCR rounds that used slightly modified ARM-PCR. It was with TRBV1-TRBV30 forward primers and a C-beta reverse primer that the first two PCR rounds were run, at approximately 9 cycles each. TCRdb called the multiplex PCR reads again in MiXCR, with one record for every CDR3 protein. This sample has 100,000 or so distinct CDR3 sequences, with over 55% found just once. Per germline, CDR1 MRHNA and CDR2 SNTAGT. The CDR3 contains 16 residues. Unsorted bulk tissue (roughly 17-32 mg) underwent RNA and DNA co-extraction.

The rearrangement links TRBV6-4 to TRBJ2-1; D remains ambiguous. The source is a woman aged 55-69 years with primary liver carcinoma and hepatitis B virus infection. The specimen was liver tumor tissue from sampling region 5. Subset of the sample: tumor region T5, tumor centre. The CDR3 sequence: CASSDSASFSYNEHFF. The DNA of the CDR3 is TGTGCCAGCAGTGACTCGGCCAGCTTCTCCTACAATGAGCACTTCTTC.